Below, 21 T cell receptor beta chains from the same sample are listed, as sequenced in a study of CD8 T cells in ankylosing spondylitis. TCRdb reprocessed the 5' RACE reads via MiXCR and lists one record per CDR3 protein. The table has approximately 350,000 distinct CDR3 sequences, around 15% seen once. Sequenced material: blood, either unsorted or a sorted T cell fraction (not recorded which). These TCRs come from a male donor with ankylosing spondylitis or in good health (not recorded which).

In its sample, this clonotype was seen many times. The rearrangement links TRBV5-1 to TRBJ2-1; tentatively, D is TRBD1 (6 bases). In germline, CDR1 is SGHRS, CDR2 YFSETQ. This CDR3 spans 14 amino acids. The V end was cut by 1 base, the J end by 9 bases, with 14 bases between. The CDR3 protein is CASSLTGKLGEQFF. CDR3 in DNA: TGCGCCAGCAGCTTGACAGGGAAGTTAGGTGAGCAGTTCTTC. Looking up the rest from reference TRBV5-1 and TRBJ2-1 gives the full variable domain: KAGVTQTPRYLIKTRGQQVTLSCSPISGHRSVSWYQQTPGQGLQFLFEYFSETQRNKGNFPGRFSGRQFSNSRSEMNVSTLELGDSALYLCASSLTGKLGEQFFGPGTRLTVL.

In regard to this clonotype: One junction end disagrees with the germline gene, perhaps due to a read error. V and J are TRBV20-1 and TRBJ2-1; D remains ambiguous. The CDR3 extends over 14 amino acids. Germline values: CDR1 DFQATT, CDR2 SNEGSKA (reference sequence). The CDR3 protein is CSASPQSSYDEQFF. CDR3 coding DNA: TGCAGTGCGTCTCCCCAGAGCTCCTACGATGAGCAGTTCTTC.

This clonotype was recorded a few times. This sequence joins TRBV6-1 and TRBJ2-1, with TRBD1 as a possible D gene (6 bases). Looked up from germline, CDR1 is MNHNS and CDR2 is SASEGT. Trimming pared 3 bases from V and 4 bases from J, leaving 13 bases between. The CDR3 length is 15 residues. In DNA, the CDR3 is TGTGCCAGCAGTGATCCCAGGGGTCGATACAATGAGCAGTTCTTC. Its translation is CASSDPRGRYNEQFF.

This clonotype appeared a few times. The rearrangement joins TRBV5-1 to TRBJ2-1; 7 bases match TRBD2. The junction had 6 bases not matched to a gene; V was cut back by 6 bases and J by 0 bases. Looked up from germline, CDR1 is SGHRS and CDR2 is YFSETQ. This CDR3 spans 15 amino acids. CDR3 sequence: CASTVSGGSYNEQFF. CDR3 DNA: TGCGCCAGCACCGTTTCGGGGGGCTCCTACAATGAGCAGTTCTTC.

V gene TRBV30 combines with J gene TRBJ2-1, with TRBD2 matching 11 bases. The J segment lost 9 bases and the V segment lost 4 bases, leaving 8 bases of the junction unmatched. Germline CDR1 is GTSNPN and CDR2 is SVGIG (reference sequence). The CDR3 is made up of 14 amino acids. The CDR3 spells CAWTRLAGFSEQFF. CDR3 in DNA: TGTGCCTGGACCCGACTAGCGGGGTTTTCTGAGCAGTTCTTC.

CDR3 sequence: CASKGEQGAMNTEAFF. CDR3 coding DNA: TGTGCCAGCAAAGGGGAACAGGGCGCCATGAACACTGAAGCTTTCTTT. The rearrangement uses TRBV6-1 and TRBJ1-1, with D possibly being TRBD1 (6 bases). Deletions cut 7 bases from V and 0 bases from J, with 18 bases between. CDR1 MNHNS and CDR2 SASEGT come from the germline V gene. The CDR3 runs 16 residues.

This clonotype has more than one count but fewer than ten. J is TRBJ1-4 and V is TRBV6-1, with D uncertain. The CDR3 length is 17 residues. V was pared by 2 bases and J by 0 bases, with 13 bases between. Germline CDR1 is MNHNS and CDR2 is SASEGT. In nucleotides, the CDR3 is TGTGCCAGCAGTGAACCCCTTTCCGCCTCAACTAATGAAAAACTGTTTTTT. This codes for CASSEPLSASTNEKLFF.

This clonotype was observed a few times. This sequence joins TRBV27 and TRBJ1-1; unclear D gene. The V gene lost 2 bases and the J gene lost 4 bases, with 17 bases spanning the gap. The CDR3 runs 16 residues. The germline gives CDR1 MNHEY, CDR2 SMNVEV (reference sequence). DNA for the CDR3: TGTGCCAGCAGTTTAAATCTGGGTATGCTGAGCACTGAAGCTTTCTTT. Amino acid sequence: CASSLNLGMLSTEAFF.

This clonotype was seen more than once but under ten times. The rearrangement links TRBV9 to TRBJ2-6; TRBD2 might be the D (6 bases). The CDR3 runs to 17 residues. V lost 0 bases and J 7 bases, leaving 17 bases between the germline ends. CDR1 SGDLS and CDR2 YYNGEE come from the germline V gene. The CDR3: CASSVAGGILGANVLTF. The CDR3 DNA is TGTGCCAGCAGCGTAGCTGGGGGGATACTCGGTGCCAACGTCCTGACTTTC.

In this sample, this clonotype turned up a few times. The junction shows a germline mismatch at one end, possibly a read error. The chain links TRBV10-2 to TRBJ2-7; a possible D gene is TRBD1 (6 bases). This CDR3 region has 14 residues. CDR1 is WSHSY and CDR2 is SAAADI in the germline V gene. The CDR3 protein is CASSRPGDRYEQYF. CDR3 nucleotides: TGCGCCAGCAGTCGGCCAGGGGATAGGTACGAGCAGTATTTC.

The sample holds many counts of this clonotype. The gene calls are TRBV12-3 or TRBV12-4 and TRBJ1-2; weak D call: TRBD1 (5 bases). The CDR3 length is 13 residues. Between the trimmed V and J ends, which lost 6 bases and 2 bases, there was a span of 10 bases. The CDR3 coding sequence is TGTGCCAGCAGCTTGGGGCCGAACTATGGCTACACCTTC. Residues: CASSLGPNYGYTF.

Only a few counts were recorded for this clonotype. In DNA, the CDR3 is TGTGCCAGCAGTGAGCAGGGAGGGACAACCTACGAGCAGTACTTC. Translating gives CASSEQGGTTYEQYF. The chain is built from TRBV6-4 and TRBJ2-7; TRBD2 might be the D (7 bases). Trimming pared 3 bases from V and 2 bases from J, leaving 14 bases between. The CDR3 consists of 15 residues. Germline CDR1 and CDR2: MRHNA and SNTAGT.

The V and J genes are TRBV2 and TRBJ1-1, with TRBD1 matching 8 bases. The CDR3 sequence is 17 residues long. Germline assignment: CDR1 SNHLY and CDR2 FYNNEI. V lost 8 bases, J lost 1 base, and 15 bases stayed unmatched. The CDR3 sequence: CASREAVDRVKNTEAFF. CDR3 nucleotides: TGTGCCAGCCGAGAAGCAGTGGACAGGGTGAAGAACACTGAAGCTTTCTTT. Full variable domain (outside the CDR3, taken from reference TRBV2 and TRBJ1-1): EPEVTQTPSHQVTQMGQEVILRCVPISNHLYFYWYRQILGQKVEFLVSFYNNEISEKSEIFDDQFSVERPDGSNFTLKIRSTKLEDSAMYFCASREAVDRVKNTEAFFGQGTRLTVV.

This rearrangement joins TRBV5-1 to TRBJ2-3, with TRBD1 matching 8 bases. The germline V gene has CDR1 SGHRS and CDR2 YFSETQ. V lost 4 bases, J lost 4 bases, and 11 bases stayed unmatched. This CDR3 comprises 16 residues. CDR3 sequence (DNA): TGCGCCAGCAGCCGATCGACAGGGGATGGGGCAGATACGCAGTATTTT. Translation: CASSRSTGDGADTQYF.

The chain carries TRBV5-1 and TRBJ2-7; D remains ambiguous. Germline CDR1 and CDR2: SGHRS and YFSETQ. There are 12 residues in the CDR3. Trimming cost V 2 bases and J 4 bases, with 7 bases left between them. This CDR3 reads CASSFGEYEQYF. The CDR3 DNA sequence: TGCGCCAGCAGCTTCGGAGAGTACGAGCAGTACTTC. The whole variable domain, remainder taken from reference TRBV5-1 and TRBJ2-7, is KAGVTQTPRYLIKTRGQQVTLSCSPISGHRSVSWYQQTPGQGLQFLFEYFSETQRNKGNFPGRFSGRQFSNSRSEMNVSTLELGDSALYLCASSFGEYEQYFGPGTRLTVT.

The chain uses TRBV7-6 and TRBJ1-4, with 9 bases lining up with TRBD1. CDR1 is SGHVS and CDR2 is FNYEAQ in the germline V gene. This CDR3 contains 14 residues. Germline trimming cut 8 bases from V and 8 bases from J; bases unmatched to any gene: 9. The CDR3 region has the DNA TGTGCCAGCGGAGGGACAGGGATGGGGGAAAAACTGTTTTTT. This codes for CASGGTGMGEKLFF. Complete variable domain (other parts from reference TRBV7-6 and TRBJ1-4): GAGVSQSPRYKVTKRGQDVALRCDPISGHVSLYWYRQALGQGPEFLTYFNYEAQQDKSGLPNDRFSAERPEGSISTLTIQRTEQRDSAMYRCASGGTGMGEKLFFGSGTQLSVL.

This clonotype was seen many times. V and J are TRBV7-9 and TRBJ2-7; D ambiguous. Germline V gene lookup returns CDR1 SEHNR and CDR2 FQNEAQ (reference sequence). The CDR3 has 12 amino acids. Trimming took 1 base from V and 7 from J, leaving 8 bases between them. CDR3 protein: CASSLEASEQYF. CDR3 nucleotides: TGTGCCAGCAGCTTAGAAGCGTCAGAGCAGTACTTC.

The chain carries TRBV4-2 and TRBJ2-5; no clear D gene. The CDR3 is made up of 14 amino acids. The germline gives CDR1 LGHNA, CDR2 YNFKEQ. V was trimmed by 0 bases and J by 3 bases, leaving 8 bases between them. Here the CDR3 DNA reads TGTGCCAGCAGCCAAGATCGCGGAAAAGAGACCCAGTACTTC. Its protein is CASSQDRGKETQYF.

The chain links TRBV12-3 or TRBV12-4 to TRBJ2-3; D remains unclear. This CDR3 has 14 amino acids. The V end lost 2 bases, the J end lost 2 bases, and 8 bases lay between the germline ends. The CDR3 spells CASSLQRITDTQYF. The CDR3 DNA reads TGTGCCAGCAGTTTACAGAGAATCACAGATACGCAGTATTTT.

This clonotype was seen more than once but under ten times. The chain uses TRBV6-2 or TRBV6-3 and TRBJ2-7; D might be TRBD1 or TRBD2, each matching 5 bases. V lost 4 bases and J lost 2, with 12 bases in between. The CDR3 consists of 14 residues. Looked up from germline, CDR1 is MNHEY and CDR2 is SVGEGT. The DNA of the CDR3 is TGTGCCAGCAGTTCCATCGGGACGGCCTACGAGCAGTACTTC. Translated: CASSSIGTAYEQYF.

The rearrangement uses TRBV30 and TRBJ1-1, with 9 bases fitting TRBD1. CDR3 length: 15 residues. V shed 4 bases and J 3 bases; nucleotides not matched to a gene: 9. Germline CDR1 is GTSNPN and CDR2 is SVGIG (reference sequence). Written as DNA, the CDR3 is TGTGCCTGGACCCTGACAGGGGGTGGATACACTGAAGCTTTCTTT. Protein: CAWTLTGGGYTEAFF.